This TCR beta chain comes out of a study of blood T cells in healthy people across ages. In the study overall: Per two T cells, template switching captured roughly one barcoded beta molecule.

PCR was performed a second time for about 7 to 12 cycles using a sample-barcoded 5' primer and a J-beta primer mix. TCRdb reprocessed the 5' RACE reads with MiXCR, giving one entry per CDR3 protein. The table lists about 830,000 distinct CDR3 sequences, roughly 60% of them singletons, with about a quarter in the top ten. The study recruited healthy Caucasian donors from Russia who were aged roughly 6 to 95. Each sample provided at least 6 micrograms of extracted total RNA. Trimming stripped 3 bases from V and 8 bases from J, with 6 bases between. The germline V gene encodes CDR1 SGDLS and CDR2 YYNGEE. CDR3 length: 11 residues.

The rearrangement links TRBV9 to TRBJ2-1; D gene ambiguous. This sequence was found in a man aged 25 to 40 in good health. Sample: blood. CDR3 coding DNA: TGTGCCAGCAGCGGACCTGATGAGCAGTTCTTC. It encodes CASSGPDEQFF.